Following are 22 T cell receptor beta chains from one sample sequenced in a study of cytomegalovirus exposure and HLA in healthy donors. The PCR made use of 60 Vbeta and 13 Jbeta primers. Assay used: immunoSEQ multiplex PCR; TCRdb lists only in-frame clones, some missing. This sample has about 93,000 clones, with around 78% found just once. Sequencing input: PBMCs. These receptors came from a young man in good health and CMV-seronegative.

This clone turned up a few times. This sequence joins TRBV9 and TRBJ2-5, with TRBD2 matching 8 bases. Trimming removed 0 bases from V and 5 bases from J; junction bases left unmatched: 6. Germline V gene data show CDR1 as SGDLS and CDR2 as YYNGEE. The CDR3 totals 15 residues. The CDR3 DNA reads as TGTGCCAGCAGCGTAGCGGGGGGGCCAGTGGAGACCCAGTACTTC. Its translation: CASSVAGGPVETQYF.

This chain uses TRBV7-6 with TRBJ1-1, with 8 bases that match TRBD1. J lost 4 bases, V lost 5 bases, and 3 bases had no gene match. Germline V gives CDR1 SGHVS, CDR2 FNYEAQ. CDR3 size: 13 residues. CDR3 nucleotide sequence: TGTGCCAGCAGCCGCGGGACAGGCACTGAAGCTTTCTTT. It encodes CASSRGTGTEAFF. Using reference TRBV7-6 and TRBJ1-1 for the parts outside the CDR3, the full variable domain is GAGVSQSPRYKVTKRGQDVALRCDPISGHVSLYWYRQALGQGPEFLTYFNYEAQQDKSGLPNDRFSAERPEGSISTLTIQRTEQRDSAMYRCASSRGTGTEAFFGQGTRLTVV.

The chain uses TRBV5-6 and TRBJ1-2, with 8 bases fitting TRBD1. The CDR3 contains 17 residues. Losses at the gene ends were 6 bases for V and 2 bases for J; bases not matched to a gene: 15. Germline-derived CDR1 and CDR2 are SGHDT and YYEEEE. The DNA of the CDR3 is TGTGCCAGCACCGACGTCGGGACAGGCCCTGACAACTATGGCTACACCTTC. As protein: CASTDVGTGPDNYGYTF.

The chain uses TRBV28 and TRBJ2-7; D might be TRBD1 (6 bases). In germline, CDR1 is MDHEN, CDR2 SYDVKM. This CDR3 spans 14 amino acids. CDR3 loop: CASSFFLSGQELDV. The CDR3 DNA sequence: TGTGCCAGCAGTTTTTTTTTGTCGGGACAAGAATTGGACGTC.

The rearrangement uses TRBV29-1 and TRBJ2-1, with D hard to call. Trimming shortened V by 5 bases and J by 1 base, and 12 bases separated the two germline ends. The CDR3 runs 14 residues. Germline CDR1 is SQVTM and CDR2 is ANQGSEA. CDR3 nucleotide sequence: TGCAGCGTTCAGGTCCGATCATCCTACAATGAGCAGTTCTTC. Protein product: CSVQVRSSYNEQFF.

The gene calls are TRBV5-1 and TRBJ2-3; the match to TRBD1 covers 9 bases. After removal of 3 bases from V and 1 base from J, the junction contained 3 bases not matched to a gene. The length of the CDR3 is 15 residues. From germline, CDR1 is SGHRS and CDR2 YFSETQ. In DNA, the CDR3 is TGCGCCAGCAGCTCAACAGGGGGCGGCACAGATACGCAGTATTTT. This sequence encodes CASSSTGGGTDTQYF.

This clone was seen only a few times. V gene TRBV7-6 combines with J gene TRBJ2-2, with 7 bases that match TRBD1. With 6 bases clipped from V and 4 bases from J, the junction kept 14 bases outside the gene matches. Germline CDR1 SGHVS, CDR2 FNYEAQ. The CDR3 sequence is 17 residues long. CDR3 DNA: TGTGCCAGCAGACCTACTACCGGGACAGTACTCACCGGGGAGCTGTTTTTT. It translates to CASRPTTGTVLTGELFF.

The chain employs TRBV5-1 and TRBJ2-3; 11 bases agree with TRBD2. CDR1 is SGHRS and CDR2 is YFSETQ in the germline V gene. The CDR3 is made up of 16 amino acids. V lost 3 bases and J lost 1; bases outside the gene matches: 4. In nucleotides, the CDR3 is TGCGCCAGCAGCTCCGGGACTAGCGGTCGCACAGATACGCAGTATTTT. The encoded protein is CASSSGTSGRTDTQYF.

This chain joins TRBV7-2 and TRBJ2-5; TRBD2 aligns across 7 bases. Germline assignment: CDR1 SGHTA and CDR2 FQGNSA. The CDR3 totals 15 residues. V was clipped by 6 bases and J by 5 bases; unmatched bases: 12. In nucleotides, the CDR3 is TGTGCCAGCAGTCCCTTTCGCGGGGGTGGGGAGACCCAGTACTTC. This encodes CASSPFRGGGETQYF.

This clone was picked up a small number of times. The chain uses TRBV7-6 and TRBJ2-3; 7 bases line up with TRBD2. CDR1 and CDR2 from the germline V gene are SGHVS and FNYEAQ. The CDR3 covers 15 residues. Trimming cost V 4 bases and J 2 bases; bases outside gene matches: 6. CDR3 bases: TGTGCCAGCAGCTCGTCGGGGGGTTACACAGATACGCAGTATTTT. It codes for CASSSSGGYTDTQYF.

The chain couples TRBV5-5 to TRBJ2-5, with 9 bases that match TRBD2. V trimming: 6 bases; J trimming: 4 bases; junction bases outside the gene matches: 10. CDR3 length: 15 residues. Germline-derived CDR1 and CDR2 are SGHKS and YYEKEE (reference sequence). The CDR3 region is CASTLSGRRGETQYF. The CDR3 DNA follows: TGTGCCAGCACCCTTAGCGGGAGAAGAGGAGAGACCCAGTACTTC.

The genes are TRBV5-4 and TRBJ2-1; 9 positions agree with TRBD2. Germline V gene lookup returns CDR1 SGHNT and CDR2 YYREEE (reference sequence). This CDR3 spans 13 amino acids. J was trimmed by 7 bases and V by 10 bases; bases with no gene match: 9. The CDR3 loop reads CALGRGGTNEQFF. In DNA form, the CDR3 reads TGTGCCCTTGGGCGGGGGGGTACAAATGAGCAGTTCTTC.

The rearrangement joins TRBV4-3 to TRBJ1-2, with a tentative D call TRBD1 (5 bases). V was clipped by 4 bases and J by 1 base, with 16 bases between them. CDR1 and CDR2 from the germline V gene are LGHNA and YSLEER. The CDR3 is 16 residues long. In nucleotides, the CDR3 is TGCGCCAGCAGCCCTGGGACCGGGGGTATTAACTATGGCTACACCTTC. Its translation is CASSPGTGGINYGYTF.

The genes are TRBV7-3 and TRBJ2-3, with D possibly TRBD2 on 7 matching bases. The V gene lost 0 bases and the J gene lost 2 bases, with 15 bases spanning the gap. Germline CDR1 and CDR2: SGHTA and FQGTGA. The CDR3 length is 17 residues. CDR3 DNA: TGTGCCAGCAGCTTAACCACGGGCGGGGGCCACACAGATACGCAGTATTTT. Protein sequence: CASSLTTGGGHTDTQYF. Drawing the rest from reference TRBV7-3 and TRBJ2-3, the complete variable domain is GAGVSQTPSNKVTEKGKYVELRCDPISGHTALYWYRQSLGQGPEFLIYFQGTGAADDSGLPNDRFFAVRPEGSVSTLKIQRTERGDSAVYLCASSLTTGGGHTDTQYFGPGTRLTVL.

The rearrangement uses TRBV9 and TRBJ1-1; D ambiguous. V lost 4 bases to trimming and J lost 11 bases, with 15 bases between them. The germline CDR1 and CDR2 sequences are SGDLS and YYNGEE. The CDR3 consists of 12 residues. The CDR3 reads CASSPGPIGAFF. CDR3 nucleotide sequence: TGTGCCAGCAGCCCTGGGCCCATTGGGGCTTTCTTT.

V usage is TRBV12-5 and J usage is TRBJ1-1; D remains ambiguous. V lost 6 bases and J lost 0, with 11 bases in between. The CDR3 loop spans 14 amino acids. Germline assignment: CDR1 LGHNT and CDR2 FRNRAP. CDR3 bases: TGTGCTAGTGGGTTACCGAGAATGAACACTGAAGCTTTCTTT. Its translation: CASGLPRMNTEAFF.

Regarding this clone: The identical CDR3 is also encoded by other nucleotide sequences in the sample. The chain is built from TRBV19 and TRBJ1-5; D is uncertain. From germline, CDR1 is LNHDA and CDR2 SQIVND (reference sequence). The CDR3 runs 13 residues. V gave up 2 bases and J gave up 2 bases, with 4 bases separating them. The CDR3 here is CASSIPGNQPQHF. Written as DNA, the CDR3 is TGTGCCAGTAGTATACCGGGCAATCAGCCCCAGCATTTT.

This clone was seen only a few times. This chain joins TRBV4-3 and TRBJ1-6; 8 positions agree with TRBD1. The V gene end was trimmed by 4 bases and the J gene end by 3 bases; junction bases not matched to a gene: 8. From germline, CDR1 is LGHNA and CDR2 YSLEER. The CDR3 runs to 17 residues. The CDR3 nucleotides read TGCGCCAGCAGCCTCTACACGGGGACAGGCTATAATTCACCCCTCCACTTT. Amino acid sequence: CASSLYTGTGYNSPLHF.

There are a few counts of this clone. This chain's CDR3 is CASSPTGGVGTEAFF. The CDR3 nucleotides read TGTGCCAGCAGTCCGACAGGGGGCGTGGGCACTGAAGCTTTCTTT. The chain combines TRBV6-5 with TRBJ1-1; 10 bases align to TRBD1. V lost 5 bases and J lost 4; bases outside the gene matches: 7. Germline-derived CDR1 and CDR2 are MNHEY and SVGAGI. The CDR3 consists of 15 residues.

This sequence joins TRBV29-1 and TRBJ2-1, with 7 nucleotides matching TRBD2. V gave up 0 bases and J gave up 10 bases; unmatched junction bases: 12. The CDR3 is made up of 15 amino acids. The germline gives CDR1 SQVTM, CDR2 ANQGSEA. The CDR3 sequence: CSVEDLGLGGSEQFF. Here the CDR3 DNA reads TGCAGCGTTGAAGATCTTGGACTAGGAGGGAGCGAGCAGTTCTTC.

The CDR3 coding sequence is TGTGCCAGCAGCTACAGGGGAGTCGCCTACGAGCAGTACTTC. This encodes CASSYRGVAYEQYF. The V call is TRBV27, the J call TRBJ2-7; 7 nucleotides align to TRBD1. J was trimmed by 2 bases and V by 6 bases; bases with no gene match: 7. The CDR3 extends over 14 amino acids. CDR1 is MNHEY and CDR2 is SMNVEV in the germline V gene (reference sequence).

A few counts support this clone. The chain has TRBV29-1 and TRBJ1-3, with D uncertain. Germline assignment: CDR1 SQVTM and CDR2 ANQGSEA. V shed 6 bases and J shed 8 bases, with 20 bases lying between them. The CDR3 has 14 amino acids. CDR3 sequence reads: CSVGRGLGADTIYF. For the CDR3, the DNA is TGCAGCGTCGGTCGGGGATTAGGAGCGGACACCATATATTTT.